Below are 20 T cell receptor beta chains sequenced from a single sample in a study of early T cells in non-severe SARS-CoV-2 infection. TCRdb fed the 5' RACE reads into MiXCR, producing one record per CDR3 protein. Among about 44,000 distinct CDR3 sequences, roughly 23% were seen once, and the ten largest hold 4% to 5%. Sequences were derived from whole blood, sampled at baseline. These receptors were taken from an adult who was a healthcare worker with PCR-confirmed SARS-CoV-2 infection or an uninfected control (not recorded which).

V and J are TRBV4-1 and TRBJ2-7, with 7 bases fitting TRBD2. The CDR3 has 18 residues. The J segment lost 2 bases and the V segment lost 0 bases, leaving 13 bases of the junction unmatched. In germline, CDR1 is MGHRA, CDR2 YSYEKL. The CDR3 DNA sequence: TGCGCCAGCAGCCAAGAAGGCCCAGGGACTATTATTACCTACGAGCAGTACTTC. Translating it yields CASSQEGPGTIITYEQYF.

For the CDR3, the DNA is TGTGCCAGCGGACGACAGGGGGTTACAGATACGCAGTATTTT. It yields the protein CASGRQGVTDTQYF. The rearrangement links TRBV2 to TRBJ2-3; TRBD1 agrees at 9 bases. Germline V lookup: CDR1 SNHLY, CDR2 FYNNEI. The CDR3 has 14 residues. V was clipped by 8 bases and J by 3 bases; unmatched bases: 6.

CDR3 residues: CASSLGDQANGDEQFF. As DNA, the CDR3 is TGTGCCAGCAGCTTGGGGGACCAAGCAAATGGGGATGAGCAGTTCTTC. The chain employs TRBV5-6 and TRBJ2-1; either TRBD1 or TRBD2 may supply D (5 bases each). In germline, CDR1 is SGHDT, CDR2 YYEEEE. The CDR3 extends over 16 amino acids. V was pared by 0 bases and J by 8 bases, with 18 bases between.

J is TRBJ2-1 and V is TRBV7-2; unclear D gene. CDR1 and CDR2 (germline): SGHTA, FQGNSA. Trimming removed 5 bases at V and 7 bases at J, with 15 bases between. The CDR3 consists of 14 residues. The CDR3 DNA follows: TGTGCCAGCAGCATCATTCATCTTACAAATGAGCAGTTCTTC. Translation: CASSIIHLTNEQFF.

This clonotype has a handful of counts. This chain links TRBV20-1 with TRBJ2-1; TRBD2 agrees at 7 bases. CDR1 and CDR2 from the germline V gene are DFQATT and SNEGSKA (reference sequence). The CDR3 consists of 14 residues. V was clipped by 2 bases and J by 9 bases; unmatched bases: 10. CDR3 sequence (DNA): TGCAGTGCTAGACGCTCGGGGAGGGAGAGTGAGCAGTTCTTC. Amino acid sequence: CSARRSGRESEQFF.

This clonotype has just a few counts. The junction differs from germline at one of its ends, possibly a read error. This rearrangement joins TRBV5-4 to TRBJ1-3; 8 positions match TRBD1. This CDR3 has 16 amino acids. CDR1 and CDR2 from the germline V gene are SGHNT and YYREEE (reference sequence). The DNA of the CDR3 is TGTGCCAGCAGCCCGGACAGGGAACGCTCTGAAAACACCATATATTTT. Translation: CASSPDRERSENTIYF. Together with reference TRBV5-4 and TRBJ1-3, the CDR3 gives the full variable domain: ETGVTQSPTHLIKTRGQQVTLRCSSQSGHNTVSWYQQALGQGPQFIFQYYREEENGRGNFPPRFSGLQFPNYSSELNVNALELDDSALYLCASSPDRERSENTIYFGEGSWLTVV.

In DNA, the CDR3 is TGCAGCGTTGAAGATCCCCGTGGGGAGCAGTACTTC. Protein sequence: CSVEDPRGEQYF. The chain joins TRBV29-1 to TRBJ2-7; D gene ambiguous. From germline, CDR1 is SQVTM and CDR2 ANQGSEA. CDR3 size: 12 residues. Trimming shortened V by 0 bases and J by 7 bases, and 10 bases separated the two germline ends.

There are many counts of this clonotype. The V call is TRBV12-3 or TRBV12-4, the J call TRBJ2-5; 7 bases match TRBD1. The trim removed 2 bases at V and 2 bases at J, leaving 2 bases unmatched. There are 14 residues in the CDR3. CDR3 amino acids: CASSLLTGQETQYF. The CDR3 DNA is TGTGCCAGCAGTTTATTGACAGGGCAAGAGACCCAGTACTTC.

This clonotype showed up just a few times. V gene TRBV5-6 combines with J gene TRBJ2-3; perhaps TRBD2 as D (5 bases). The V end lost 0 bases, the J end lost 3 bases, and 8 bases lay between the germline ends. This CDR3 has 14 amino acids. Germline V gene data show CDR1 as SGHDT and CDR2 as YYEEEE. CDR3 bases: TGTGCCAGCAGCTTGGACCCGGGGACAGATACGCAGTATTTT. Protein sequence: CASSLDPGTDTQYF.

The chain carries TRBV2 and TRBJ1-2; possible D gene TRBD1, 6 bases. The CDR3 has 11 amino acids. Germline CDR1 reads SNHLY; CDR2 reads FYNNEI. V shed 7 bases and J shed 6 bases, with 9 bases lying between them. As DNA, the CDR3 is TGTGCCAGCACCGACAGGAATGGCTACACCTTC. Amino acid sequence: CASTDRNGYTF.

J is TRBJ2-7 and V is TRBV7-2; TRBD1 or TRBD2 may be the D gene (5 bases each). CDR3 size: 14 residues. CDR1 is SGHTA and CDR2 is FQGNSA in the germline V gene. The V end was cut by 0 bases, the J end by 7 bases, with 13 bases between. For the CDR3, the DNA is TGTGCCAGCAGCTTAGCGGGGACCCCGAGGGAGCAGTACTTC. It specifies CASSLAGTPREQYF.

The rearrangement joins TRBV12-5 to TRBJ1-6; D uncertain. The CDR3 consists of 13 residues. The V end was cut by 2 bases, the J end by 5 bases, with 4 bases between. Looked up from germline, CDR1 is LGHNT and CDR2 is FRNRAP. Here the CDR3 reads CASGLSNNSPLHF. In DNA, the CDR3 is TGTGCTAGTGGTTTGAGTAATAATTCACCCCTCCACTTT.

CDR3: CASSDLGTNEQYF. The CDR3 DNA follows: TGCGCCAGCAGTGATTTGGGGACTAACGAGCAGTACTTC. The chain recombines TRBV10-2 with TRBJ2-7; 7 nucleotides line up with TRBD2. The germline V gene encodes CDR1 WSHSY and CDR2 SAAADI. The CDR3 sequence is 13 residues long. After removal of 3 bases from V and 5 bases from J, the junction contained 4 bases not matched to a gene.

This sequence joins TRBV7-9 and TRBJ1-1; D unresolved. Deletions cut 4 bases from V and 4 bases from J, with 7 bases between. The CDR3 is 12 residues long. Germline lookup yields CDR1 SEHNR and CDR2 FQNEAQ (reference sequence). The CDR3 region is CASSSDPTEAFF. CDR3 bases: TGTGCCAGCAGCTCGGACCCCACTGAAGCTTTCTTT.

The chain recombines TRBV5-1 with TRBJ2-7; D might be TRBD1 (6 bases). The V end was cut by 4 bases, the J end by 0 bases, with 11 bases between. The CDR3 sequence is 14 residues long. Germline V gene lookup returns CDR1 SGHRS and CDR2 YFSETQ. In nucleotides, the CDR3 is TGCGCCAGCAGCCCAGGGGCCAGCTCCTACGAGCAGTACTTC. It codes for CASSPGASSYEQYF.

This clonotype was seen a few times. The genes are TRBV11-2 and TRBJ2-3; D possibly corresponds to TRBD2 (5 bases). V lost 3 bases to trimming and J lost 7 bases, with 8 bases between them. Germline V gene data show CDR1 as SGHAT and CDR2 as FQNNGV. This CDR3 has 12 residues. The CDR3: CASSLEAHTQYF. The CDR3 bases are TGTGCCAGCAGCTTGGAGGCCCATACGCAGTATTTT. Drawing the rest from reference TRBV11-2 and TRBJ2-3, the complete variable domain is EAGVAQSPRYKIIEKRQSVAFWCNPISGHATLYWYQQILGQGPKLLIQFQNNGVVDDSQLPKDRFSAERLKGVDSTLKIQPAKLEDSAVYLCASSLEAHTQYFGPGTRLTVL.

This clonotype was detected a few times. The chain carries TRBV6-5 and TRBJ2-2; D remains ambiguous. This CDR3 has 14 amino acids. Trimming removed 3 bases at V and 1 base at J, with 6 bases between. Per the germline V gene, CDR1 is MNHEY and CDR2 is SVGAGI. The CDR3 loop is CASSYYRNTGELFF. The CDR3 DNA follows: TGTGCCAGCAGTTATTACAGGAACACCGGGGAGCTGTTTTTT.

V is TRBV6-5 and J is TRBJ2-4; D not resolved. Germline CDR1 and CDR2: MNHEY and SVGAGI. The CDR3 consists of 14 residues. V shed 0 bases and J shed 9 bases, with 12 bases lying between them. CDR3 in DNA: TGTGCCAGCAGTTACTCAGGATATTCCTCCATTCAGTACTTC. Translated, it gives CASSYSGYSSIQYF.

This clonotype was counted many times. The chain couples TRBV30 to TRBJ1-5, with D perhaps TRBD1 (6 bases). The CDR3 covers 13 residues. Germline V gene sequence: CDR1 GTSNPN, CDR2 SVGIG (reference sequence). The ends were cut back, 3 bases at V and 5 bases at J, with 11 bases in the middle. The CDR3 loop reads CAWRGRGDQPQHF. DNA of the CDR3: TGTGCCTGGAGAGGCAGGGGCGATCAGCCCCAGCATTTT.

The J gene is TRBJ1-2, the V gene TRBV19; no firm D call. Germline V CDR1 and CDR2: LNHDA, SQIVND (reference sequence). V was cut by 3 bases and J by 2 bases, with 13 bases left in between. The CDR3 loop spans 15 amino acids. The CDR3 DNA follows: TGTGCCAGTAGTATGCTTGCCGGCAGCAACTATGGCTACACCTTC. Its translation: CASSMLAGSNYGYTF.